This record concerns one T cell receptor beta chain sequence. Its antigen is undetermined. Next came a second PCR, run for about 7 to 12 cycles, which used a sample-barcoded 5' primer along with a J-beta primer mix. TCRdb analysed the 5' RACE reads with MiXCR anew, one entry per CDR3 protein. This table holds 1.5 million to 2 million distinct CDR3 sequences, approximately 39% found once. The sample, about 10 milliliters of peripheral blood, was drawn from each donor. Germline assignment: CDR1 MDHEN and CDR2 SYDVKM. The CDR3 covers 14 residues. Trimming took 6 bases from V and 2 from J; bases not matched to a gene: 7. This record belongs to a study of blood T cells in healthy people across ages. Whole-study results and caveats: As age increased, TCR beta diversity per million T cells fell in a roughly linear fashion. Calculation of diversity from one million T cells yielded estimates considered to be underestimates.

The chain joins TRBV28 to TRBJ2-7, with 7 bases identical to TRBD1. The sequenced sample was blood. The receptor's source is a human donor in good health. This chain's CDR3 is CASRAGQVTYEQYF. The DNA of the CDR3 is TGTGCCAGCAGAGCCGGACAGGTTACCTACGAGCAGTACTTC.